This T cell receptor beta chain was sequenced in a study of blood T cell repertoires in COVID-19. Study-wide background: Sites across the United States, Italy and Spain contributed samples from acute and convalescent COVID-19.

Adults between about 18 and 89 years of age took part from 20 to 25 US areas. Method: immunoSEQ multiplex PCR; TCRdb's copy keeps in-frame clones and lacks some. The sample holds a few hundred thousand clones, roughly nine tenths seen once. Trimming removed 5 bases at V and 7 bases at J, with 17 bases between. This CDR3 comprises 14 residues. CDR1 LGHDT and CDR2 YNNKEL come from the germline V gene (reference sequence). Specimen: PBMCs or T cells enriched from blood (not recorded which). The clonotype originates from a woman aged 25 to 45 who had recovered from COVID-19. The genes are TRBV3-1 (or the pseudogene TRBV3-2) and TRBJ1-2, with D perhaps TRBD1 (5 bases). The CDR3 reads CASSKVRALRGYTF. The CDR3 DNA sequence: TGTGCCAGCAGCAAAGTCAGGGCCTTGCGTGGCTACACCTTC.